This TCR beta chain appears in the sequencing data of a study of T-cell memory formation after mild COVID-19. The wider study: Clustering of TCRs was largely donor specific.

Only a few counts were recorded for this clonotype. The antigen remains unidentified. Germline and junction disagree at one end, which may indicate a read error. Study-wide points: A second wave expanding day 15 to 37 was CD4+-biased; contracting clones were balanced. Pre-infection memory harbored some responding clones, suggesting cross-reactive memory joined. Researchers report contracting CD4+ clones mostly in CM and EM, with CD8+ clones in EMRA.

This CDR3 is built from 16 residues. CDR1 and CDR2 (germline): LGHDT, YNNKEL (reference sequence). MiXCR, run by TCRdb on the 5' RACE reads, gives a single entry per CDR3 protein. The data hold more than 150,000 distinct CDR3 sequences, with 20% to 25% observed a single time. The sample taken for sequencing was PBMCs or a T cell subset sorted from them (not recorded which). The gene calls are TRBV3-1 and TRBJ2-2, with D perhaps assigned TRBD1 or TRBD2 (5 bases each). This receptor was obtained from an adult woman who had mild COVID-19 (a few samples of this study predate the infection). Cell type and time point are not known. CDR3 residues: CASSQETGANTGELIF. CDR3 DNA sequence: TGTGCCAGCAGCCAAGAAACCGGGGCCAACACCGGGGAGCTGATTTTT.